These 10 T cell receptor beta chains were sequenced from one sample in a study of Graves' ophthalmopathy and Graves' hyperthyroidism. The authors amplified TCR beta CDR3 regions, and they did so from RNA transcripts for repertoire sequencing. The library came from an HTBI-primed first-round RT-PCR and a second-round multiplex PCR. TCRdb re-analysed the multiplex PCR reads in MiXCR, keeping a single row per CDR3 protein. The sample holds 660,000 or so distinct CDR3 sequences; over 40% are singletons and the top ten take under 3.5%. The material sequenced was peripheral blood. These receptors originate from an adult man with Graves' ophthalmopathy.

This clonotype was seen a handful of times. Only one base separates this from a far larger clonotype, so it likely reflects a read error. The chain links TRBV12-3 or TRBV12-4 to TRBJ2-7, with TRBD1 identical over 8 bases. The CDR3 length is 13 residues. CDR3 in DNA: TGTGCCAGCAGCCTGACAGGGGAGTACGGGCAGTACTTC. It yields the protein CASSLTGEYGQYF.

Concerning this clonotype: A much more abundant neighbour one base away suggests this may be a read error. The V gene is TRBV4-2, the J gene TRBJ2-2, with 13 bases identical to TRBD2. This CDR3 is 16 amino acids long. Germline CDR1 LGHNA, CDR2 YNFKEQ. The DNA of the CDR3 is TGTGACAGCAGCCAAACTAGCGGGGGGGCCACCGGGGAGCTGTTTTTT. It translates to CDSSQTSGGATGELFF.

This clonotype was seen a few times. A much larger clonotype is one base distant, so this may be a read error. The chain uses TRBV7-9 and TRBJ1-2; no firm D call. The CDR3 contains 15 residues. Germline CDR1 and CDR2: SEHNR and FQNEAQ (reference sequence). The V and J ends lost 7 bases and 2 bases respectively, with 17 bases between them. CDR3 DNA sequence: TGTGCCAGCATCCAACCCGGGGTAGCGAACTATGGCTACACCTTC. Its translation is CASIQPGVANYGYTF.

The rearrangement joins TRBV25-1 to TRBJ1-2, with D maybe TRBD1 (6 bases). The germline gives CDR1 MGHDK, CDR2 SYGVNS. The CDR3 contains 13 residues. CDR3 protein: CARDRGGPWGYTF. CDR3 bases: TGTGCTAGAGATCGCGGGGGGCCTTGGGGCTACACCTTC.

The V gene is TRBV5-1, the J gene TRBJ2-5; D ambiguous. In germline, CDR1 is SGHRS, CDR2 YFSETQ. The CDR3 has 19 residues. V lost 4 bases and J lost 3, with 28 bases in between. As DNA, the CDR3 is TGCGCCAGCAGCCCGGGCCCACCCTGGGCAGGATCTGAGAAAGAGACCCAGTACTTC. It translates to CASSPGPPWAGSEKETQYF.

This chain links TRBV25-1 with TRBJ1-1; D is unclear. The CDR3 is 10 residues long. V was shortened by 8 bases and J by 11 bases, with 12 bases between the two germline ends. Germline V gene data show CDR1 as MGHDK and CDR2 as SYGVNS. The CDR3 DNA follows: TGTGCCAGCCAAATGGGAAGGGCTTTCTTT. Translating it yields CASQMGRAFF.

A few counts support this clonotype. This chain connects TRBV12-3 or TRBV12-4 to TRBJ2-7; D ambiguous. V lost 3 bases, J lost 3 bases, and 12 bases lay in between. This CDR3 contains 14 residues. CDR3 nucleotide sequence: TGTGCCAGCAGTTTTCGGAAGCCGTTCTACGAGCAGTACTTC. It translates to CASSFRKPFYEQYF.

The genes are TRBV4-1 and TRBJ1-4; a possible D gene is TRBD1 (5 bases). The CDR3 has 14 amino acids. The germline V gene has CDR1 MGHRA and CDR2 YSYEKL. Trimming cost V 2 bases and J 7 bases, with 11 bases left between them. CDR3 nucleotides: TGCGCCAGCAGCCAACCGGGACGGGCTGAAAAACTGTTTTTT. Translation: CASSQPGRAEKLFF.

CDR3 in DNA: TGTGCCAGCAGTTTATCGGGGGGCTCTGGGGCCAACGTCCTGACTTTC. Its protein is CASSLSGGSGANVLTF. The chain joins TRBV12-5 to TRBJ2-6; 7 bases line up with TRBD2. Germline V gives CDR1 LGHNT, CDR2 FRNRAP. The CDR3 is made up of 16 amino acids.

This chain uses TRBV19 with TRBJ1-2; 9 positions match TRBD1. This CDR3 is 14 amino acids long. V lost 9 bases and J lost 8; bases outside the gene matches: 13. In germline, CDR1 is LNHDA, CDR2 SQIVND (reference sequence). The CDR3 DNA follows: TGTGCCAGCATCGGACAGGGGAGCTTTTGGGGCTACACCTTC. This gives the protein CASIGQGSFWGYTF.